This entry features one T cell receptor (beta chain) sequence. Primers for the PCR totalled 60 Vbeta and 13 Jbeta. Sequencing used immunoSEQ multiplex PCR; TCRdb keeps in-frame clones, though not all of them. The table records some 160,000 clones, roughly 80% of them present only once. These data are taken from a study of cytomegalovirus exposure and HLA in healthy donors. The CDR3 has 16 amino acids. Trimming removed 5 bases from V and 0 bases from J; junction bases left unmatched: 8. Germline values: CDR1 SGHTA, CDR2 FQGNSA. V gene TRBV7-2 combines with J gene TRBJ2-7; 9 bases line up with TRBD1. The sequencing input was PBMCs. The TCR was taken from a man aged 18 to 35 in good health and CMV-seronegative. CDR3 protein: CASSKQGAALSYEQYF. CDR3 nucleotides: TGTGCCAGCAGCAAACAGGGGGCAGCCCTCTCCTACGAGCAGTACTTC.